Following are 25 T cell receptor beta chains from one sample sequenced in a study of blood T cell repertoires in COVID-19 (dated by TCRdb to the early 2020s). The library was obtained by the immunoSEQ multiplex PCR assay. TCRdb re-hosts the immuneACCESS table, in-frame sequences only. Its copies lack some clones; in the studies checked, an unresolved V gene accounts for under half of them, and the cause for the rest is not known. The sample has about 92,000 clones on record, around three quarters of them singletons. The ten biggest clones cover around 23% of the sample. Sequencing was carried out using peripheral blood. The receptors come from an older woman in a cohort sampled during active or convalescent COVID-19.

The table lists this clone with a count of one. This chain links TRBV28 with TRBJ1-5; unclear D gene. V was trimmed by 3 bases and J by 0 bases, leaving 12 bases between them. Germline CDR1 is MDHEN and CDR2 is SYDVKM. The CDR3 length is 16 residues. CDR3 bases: TGTGCCAGCAGTTTCGGGCAGGACTATAGCAATCAGCCCCAGCATTTT. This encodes CASSFGQDYSNQPQHF.

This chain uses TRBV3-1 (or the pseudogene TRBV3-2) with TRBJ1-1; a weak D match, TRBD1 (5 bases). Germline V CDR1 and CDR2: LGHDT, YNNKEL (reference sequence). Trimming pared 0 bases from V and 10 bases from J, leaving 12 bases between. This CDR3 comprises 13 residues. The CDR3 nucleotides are TGTGCCAGCAGCCAAGAAGGGACTGGGGGAGCTTTCTTT. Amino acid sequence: CASSQEGTGGAFF.

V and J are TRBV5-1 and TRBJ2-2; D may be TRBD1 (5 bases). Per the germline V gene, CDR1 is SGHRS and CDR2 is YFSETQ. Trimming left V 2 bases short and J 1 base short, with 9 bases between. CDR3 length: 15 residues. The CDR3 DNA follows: TGCGCCAGCAGCTTAACTCAGGGGAACACCGGGGAGCTGTTTTTT. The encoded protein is CASSLTQGNTGELFF.

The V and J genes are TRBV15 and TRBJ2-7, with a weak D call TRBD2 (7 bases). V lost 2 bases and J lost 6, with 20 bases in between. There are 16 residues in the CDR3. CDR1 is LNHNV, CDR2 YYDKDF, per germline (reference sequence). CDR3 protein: CATSRPRGADYSEQYF. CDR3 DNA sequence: TGTGCCACCAGCAGACCTCGGGGGGCCGATTATAGCGAGCAGTACTTC.

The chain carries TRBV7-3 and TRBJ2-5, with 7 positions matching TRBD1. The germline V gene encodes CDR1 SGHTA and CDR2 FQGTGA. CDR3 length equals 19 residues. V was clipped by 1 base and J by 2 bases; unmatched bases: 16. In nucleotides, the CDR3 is TGTGCCAGCAGCTTAAACCCCCTGACAGGGAAGACGGGACAAGAGACCCAGTACTTC. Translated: CASSLNPLTGKTGQETQYF.

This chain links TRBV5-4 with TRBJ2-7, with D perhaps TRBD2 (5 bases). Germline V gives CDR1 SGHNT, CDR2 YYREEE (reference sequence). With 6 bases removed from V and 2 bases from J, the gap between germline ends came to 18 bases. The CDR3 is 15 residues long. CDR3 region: CASTNTPGIAYEQYF. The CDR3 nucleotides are TGTGCCAGCACCAATACCCCGGGGATAGCCTACGAGCAGTACTTC.

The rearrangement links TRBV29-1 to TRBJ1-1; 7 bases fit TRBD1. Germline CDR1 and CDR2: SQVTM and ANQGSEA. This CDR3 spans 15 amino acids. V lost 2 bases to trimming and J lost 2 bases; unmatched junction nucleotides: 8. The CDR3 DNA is TGCAGCGTTGAACTCCCGGACAGGAGAAACACTGAAGCTTTCTTT. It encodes CSVELPDRRNTEAFF.

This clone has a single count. The CDR3 region has the DNA TGTGCCAGCAGCTTGACAGGGGCCTCTGGAAACACCATATATTTT. This codes for CASSLTGASGNTIYF. The genes are TRBV6-1 and TRBJ1-3, with 8 bases that match TRBD1. There are 15 residues in the CDR3. The V gene end was trimmed by 6 bases and the J gene end by 0 bases; junction bases not matched to a gene: 4. CDR1 MNHNS and CDR2 SASEGT come from the germline V gene.

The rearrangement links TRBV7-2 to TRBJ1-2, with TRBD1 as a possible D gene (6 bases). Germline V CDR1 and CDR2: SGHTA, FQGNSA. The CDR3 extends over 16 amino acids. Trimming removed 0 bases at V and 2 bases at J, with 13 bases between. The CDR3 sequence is CASSLAFQGRNYGYTF. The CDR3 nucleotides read TGTGCCAGCAGCTTAGCTTTCCAGGGGCGGAACTATGGCTACACCTTC.

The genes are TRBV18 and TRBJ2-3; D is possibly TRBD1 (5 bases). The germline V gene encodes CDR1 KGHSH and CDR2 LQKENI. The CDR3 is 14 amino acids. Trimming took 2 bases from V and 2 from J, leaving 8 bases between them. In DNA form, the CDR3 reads TGTGCCAGCTCACCAGCAGGGTCCACAGATACGCAGTATTTT. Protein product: CASSPAGSTDTQYF.

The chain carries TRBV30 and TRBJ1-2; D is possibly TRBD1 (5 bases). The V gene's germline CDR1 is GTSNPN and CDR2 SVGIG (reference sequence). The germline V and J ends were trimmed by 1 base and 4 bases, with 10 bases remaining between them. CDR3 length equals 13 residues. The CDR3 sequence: CAWSEQAGYGYTF. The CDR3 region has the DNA TGTGCCTGGAGTGAACAGGCAGGCTATGGCTACACCTTC. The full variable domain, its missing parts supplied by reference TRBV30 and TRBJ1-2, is SQTIHQWPATLVQPVGSPLSLECTVEGTSNPNLYWYRQAAGRGLQLLFYSVGIGQISSEVPQNLSASRPQDRQFILSSKKLLLSDSGFYLCAWSEQAGYGYTFGSGTRLTVV.

The CDR3 bases are TGCGCCAGCAGCCGGGGAGACACTGAAGCTTTCTTT. The encoded protein is CASSRGDTEAFF. V gene TRBV4-3 combines with J gene TRBJ1-1; unclear D gene. Germline lookup yields CDR1 LGHNA and CDR2 YSLEER. CDR3 length: 12 residues. Trimming shortened V by 4 bases and J by 3 bases, and 6 bases separated the two germline ends.

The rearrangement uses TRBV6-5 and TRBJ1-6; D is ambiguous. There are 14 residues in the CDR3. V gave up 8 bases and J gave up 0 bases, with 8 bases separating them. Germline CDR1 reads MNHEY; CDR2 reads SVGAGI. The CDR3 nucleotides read TGTGCCAGCTGTCGGAGCTCCTATAATTCACCCCTCCACTTT. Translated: CASCRSSYNSPLHF.

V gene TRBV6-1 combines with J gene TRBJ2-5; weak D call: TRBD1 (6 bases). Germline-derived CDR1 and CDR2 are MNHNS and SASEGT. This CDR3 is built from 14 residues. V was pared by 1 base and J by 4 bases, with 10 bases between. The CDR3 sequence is CASSEDAGVETQYF. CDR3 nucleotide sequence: TGTGCCAGCAGTGAAGACGCAGGGGTAGAGACCCAGTACTTC.

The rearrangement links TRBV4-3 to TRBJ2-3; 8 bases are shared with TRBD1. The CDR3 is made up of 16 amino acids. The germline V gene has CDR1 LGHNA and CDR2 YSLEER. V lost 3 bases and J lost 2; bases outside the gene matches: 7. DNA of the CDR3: TGCGCCAGCAGCCACGGACAGGGTGACGACACAGATACGCAGTATTTT. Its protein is CASSHGQGDDTDTQYF.

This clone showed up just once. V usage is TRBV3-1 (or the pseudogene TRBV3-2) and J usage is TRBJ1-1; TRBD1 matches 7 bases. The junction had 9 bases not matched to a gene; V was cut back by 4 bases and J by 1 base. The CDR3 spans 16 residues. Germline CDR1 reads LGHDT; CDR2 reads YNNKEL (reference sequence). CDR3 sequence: CASSLGTALGNTEAFF. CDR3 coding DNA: TGTGCCAGCAGCCTCGGGACAGCTTTGGGGAACACTGAAGCTTTCTTT.

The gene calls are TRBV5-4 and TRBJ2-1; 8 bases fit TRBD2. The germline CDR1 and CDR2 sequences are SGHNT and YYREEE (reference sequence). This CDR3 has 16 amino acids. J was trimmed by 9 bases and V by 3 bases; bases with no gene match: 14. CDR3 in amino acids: CASSSVVPGGAREQFF. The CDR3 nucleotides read TGTGCCAGCAGCTCGGTTGTGCCGGGGGGGGCTCGTGAGCAGTTCTTC.

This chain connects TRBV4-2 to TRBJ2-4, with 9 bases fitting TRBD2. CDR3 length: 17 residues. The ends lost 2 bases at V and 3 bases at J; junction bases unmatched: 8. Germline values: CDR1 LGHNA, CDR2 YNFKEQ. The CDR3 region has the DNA TGTGCCAGCAGCCAAACGATGACTAGCGGAGGCAAAAACATTCAGTACTTC. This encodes CASSQTMTSGGKNIQYF.

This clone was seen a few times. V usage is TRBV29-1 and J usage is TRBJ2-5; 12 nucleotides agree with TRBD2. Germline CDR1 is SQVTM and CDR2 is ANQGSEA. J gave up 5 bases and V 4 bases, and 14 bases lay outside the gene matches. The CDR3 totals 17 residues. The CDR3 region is CSVGRGRTSGAGETQYF. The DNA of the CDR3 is TGCAGCGTTGGCAGGGGAAGGACTAGCGGGGCTGGGGAGACCCAGTACTTC.

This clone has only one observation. CDR3 bases: TGTGCCAGCAGCTTAGTTCTTGCCTACGAGCAGTACTTC. Its translation is CASSLVLAYEQYF. The gene calls are TRBV7-2 and TRBJ2-7, with unresolved D. Trimming shortened V by 1 base and J by 2 bases, and 6 bases separated the two germline ends. This CDR3 is built from 13 residues. CDR1 is SGHTA, CDR2 FQGNSA, per germline.

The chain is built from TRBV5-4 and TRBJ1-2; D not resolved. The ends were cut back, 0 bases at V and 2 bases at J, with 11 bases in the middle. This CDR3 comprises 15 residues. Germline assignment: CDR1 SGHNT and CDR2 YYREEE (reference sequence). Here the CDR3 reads CASSLGAGANYGYTF. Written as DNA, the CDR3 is TGTGCCAGCAGCTTGGGGGCAGGCGCGAACTATGGCTACACCTTC.

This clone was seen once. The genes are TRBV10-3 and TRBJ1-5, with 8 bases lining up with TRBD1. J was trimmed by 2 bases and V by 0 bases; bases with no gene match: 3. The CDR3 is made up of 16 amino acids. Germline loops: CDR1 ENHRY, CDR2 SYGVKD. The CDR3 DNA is TGTGCCATCAGTGAGTCTAGGACAGGGCGCAATCAGCCCCAGCATTTT. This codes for CAISESRTGRNQPQHF.

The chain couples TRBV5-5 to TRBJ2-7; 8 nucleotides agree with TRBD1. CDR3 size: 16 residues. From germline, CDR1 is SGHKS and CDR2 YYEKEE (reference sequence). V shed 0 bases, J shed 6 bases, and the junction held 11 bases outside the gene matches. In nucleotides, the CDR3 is TGTGCCAGCAGCTTGGTCTTGAAGGACAGGGCGTCCGAGCAGTACTTC. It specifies CASSLVLKDRASEQYF.

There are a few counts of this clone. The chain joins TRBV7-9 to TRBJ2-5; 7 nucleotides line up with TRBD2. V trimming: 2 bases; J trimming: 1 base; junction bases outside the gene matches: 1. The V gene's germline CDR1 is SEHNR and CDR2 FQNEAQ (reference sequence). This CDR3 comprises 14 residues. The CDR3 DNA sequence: TGTGCCAGCAGCTTAAGCGGGGCCCAAGAGACCCAGTACTTC. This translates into CASSLSGAQETQYF.

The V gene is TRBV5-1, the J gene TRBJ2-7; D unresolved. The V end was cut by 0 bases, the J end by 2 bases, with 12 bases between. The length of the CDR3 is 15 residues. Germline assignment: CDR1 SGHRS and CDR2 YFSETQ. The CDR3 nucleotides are TGCGCCAGCAGCTTGGGACTTTACCCAACCTACGAGCAGTACTTC. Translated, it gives CASSLGLYPTYEQYF.